The TCR beta chain described here comes from a study of T cell changes during pregnancy in multiple sclerosis. Only in-frame clones appear in the TCRdb table, and some are missing; sequencing was by immunoSEQ multiplex PCR. The data contain approximately 50,000 clones, 85% to 95% of them singletons. This sample comprised CD4+ T cells from peripheral blood mononuclear cells, obtained in the third trimester of pregnancy. This sequence originates from a female donor with multiple sclerosis, enrolled in a pregnancy study.

This CDR3 is CASSLATVNEQFF. The CDR3 nucleotides are TGCGCCAGCAGCTTGGCCACGGTTAATGAGCAGTTCTTC. The chain has TRBV5-1 and TRBJ2-1; D not certain. Trimming left V 0 bases short and J 7 bases short, with 8 bases between. This CDR3 comprises 13 residues. The germline V gene has CDR1 SGHRS and CDR2 YFSETQ.